Reported below is one TCR beta chain. Its antigen is as yet unknown. Data came from immunoSEQ multiplex PCR; TCRdb stores just in-frame clones and leaves some out. The data contain over 10,000 clones, over 60% of them singletons. This record belongs to a study of neoadjuvant anti-PD-1 for oral cavity cancer. CDR3 length: 13 residues. The germline V gene encodes CDR1 LNHDA and CDR2 SQIVND (reference sequence). V shed 7 bases and J shed 2 bases, with 12 bases lying between them. Whole-study findings and limits: Pretreatment Treg/Th17 ratio correlated inversely with post-treatment tumor clonality.

J is TRBJ2-7 and V is TRBV19; D uncertain. This specimen consisted of PBMCs, obtained before nivolumab (anti-PD-1) treatment. This receptor was obtained from a person aged 35 to 85 with oral cavity squamous cell carcinoma. The DNA for the CDR3 is TGTGCCAGTACACCACGGCCCCCCTACGAGCAGTACTTC. Translated: CASTPRPPYEQYF.